This T cell receptor (beta chain) appears in the sequencing data of a study of cytomegalovirus exposure and HLA in healthy donors. This CDR3 spans 15 amino acids. Trimming took off 7 bases at V and 6 bases at J, with 20 bases between the two ends. The V gene's germline CDR1 is MNHNY and CDR2 SVGAGI (reference sequence). PCR amplification relied on 60 Vbeta primers (plus 13 Jbeta primers). TCRdb's copy holds only in-frame clones and misses some; the assay was immunoSEQ multiplex PCR. This sample yields some 110,000 clones, of which roughly 80% are seen a single time; 6.9% belongs to the top ten. This TCR derives from a man aged 25 to 40 in good health and CMV-seropositive. The sequenced sample consisted of PBMCs. The gene calls are TRBV6-6 and TRBJ2-3; D gene unclear. CDR3 sequence: CASTPAGYRPDTQYF. DNA for the CDR3: TGTGCCAGCACTCCCGCAGGCTATCGTCCGGATACGCAGTATTTT.